These 11 T cell receptor beta chains were all obtained from the same sample, sequenced in a study of blood T cell repertoires in COVID-19. Sequencing was performed with immunoSEQ multiplex PCR; in TCRdb, only in-frame clones are kept and a portion is missing. Altogether approximately 310,000 clones are present, roughly 86% being singletons, with the ten largest covering around 7.8%. Input material: peripheral blood. The receptors shown here come from a woman in her fifties or sixties who had recovered from COVID-19.

The chain uses TRBV5-6 and TRBJ1-5; 10 bases line up with TRBD1. After removal of 1 base from V and 10 bases from J, the junction contained 17 bases not matched to a gene. Germline values: CDR1 SGHDT, CDR2 YYEEEE. The length of the CDR3 is 18 residues. The chain's CDR3 is CASSLMSGTGAQVGPQHF. In nucleotides, the CDR3 is TGTGCCAGCAGCTTGATGTCCGGGACAGGGGCGCAAGTGGGTCCCCAGCATTTT.

The CDR3 nucleotides read TGTGCCAGCAGTTTGCGGGTTCATCTTAAGCAGTTCTTC. Translation gives CASSLRVHLKQFF. The gene calls are TRBV12-3 or TRBV12-4 and TRBJ2-1, with D maybe TRBD2 (5 bases). This CDR3 has 13 amino acids. V lost 3 bases and J lost 11, with 14 bases in between.

V is TRBV28 and J is TRBJ2-5; 14 bases match TRBD2. Germline CDR1 and CDR2: MDHEN and SYDVKM. This CDR3 contains 18 residues. Trimming cost V 5 bases and J 5 bases; bases outside gene matches: 13. CDR3: CASSPTGTSGRPSETQYF. In DNA, the CDR3 is TGTGCCAGCAGTCCAACCGGGACTAGCGGGAGACCGTCGGAGACCCAGTACTTC. Looking up the rest from reference TRBV28 and TRBJ2-5 gives the full variable domain: DVKVTQSSRYLVKRTGEKVFLECVQDMDHENMFWYRQDPGLGLRLIYFSYDVKMKEKGDIPEGYSVSREKKERFSLILESASTNQTSMYLCASSPTGTSGRPSETQYFGPGTRLLVL.

The V and J genes are TRBV6-6 and TRBJ1-1, with 7 bases fitting TRBD1. The J segment lost 1 base and the V segment lost 2 bases, leaving 4 bases of the junction unmatched. Germline lookup yields CDR1 MNHNY and CDR2 SVGAGI (reference sequence). The length of the CDR3 is 15 residues. The CDR3 sequence: CASSYNNRGNTEAFF. Written as DNA, the CDR3 is TGTGCCAGCAGTTACAATAACAGGGGGAACACTGAAGCTTTCTTT.

Points on this clone: The germline gene is not matched at one end of the junction; a read error may be the cause. This chain links TRBV7-7 with TRBJ2-3; 9 bases line up with TRBD2. The germline gives CDR1 SSHAT, CDR2 FNYEAQ (reference sequence). The CDR3 covers 14 residues. The DNA of the CDR3 is TGTGCTAGCAGTTCCCTAGCGGGATCGGATACGCAGTATTTT. Translation: CASSSLAGSDTQYF.

This chain joins TRBV5-4 and TRBJ2-7; D is uncertain. Germline loops: CDR1 SGHNT, CDR2 YYREEE (reference sequence). The CDR3 consists of 14 residues. With 4 bases removed from V and 2 bases from J, the gap between germline ends came to 13 bases. The CDR3 sequence: CASSQPQAPYEQYF. CDR3 nucleotides: TGTGCCAGCAGCCAACCCCAAGCCCCCTACGAGCAGTACTTC.

This clone was picked up a small number of times. The chain has TRBV30 and TRBJ1-2; D possibly corresponds to TRBD1 (6 bases). V lost 5 bases to trimming and J lost 8 bases, with 15 bases between them. CDR3 length: 12 amino acids. Per the germline V gene, CDR1 is GTSNPN and CDR2 is SVGIG (reference sequence). The CDR3 DNA sequence: TGTGCCTGGCTCGAGACAGGTTGGGGCTACACCTTC. As protein: CAWLETGWGYTF. The whole variable domain, filled in from reference TRBV30 and TRBJ1-2, reads SQTIHQWPATLVQPVGSPLSLECTVEGTSNPNLYWYRQAAGRGLQLLFYSVGIGQISSEVPQNLSASRPQDRQFILSSKKLLLSDSGFYLCAWLETGWGYTFGSGTRLTVV.

CDR3 loop: CASSDRVGYTF. The DNA of the CDR3 is TGTGCCAGCAGTGACAGGGTTGGCTACACCTTC. The chain combines TRBV28 with TRBJ1-2, with TRBD1 identical over 7 bases. Germline CDR1 is MDHEN and CDR2 is SYDVKM. V shed 5 bases and J 7 bases; nucleotides not matched to a gene: 1. The CDR3 is made up of 11 amino acids.

Here the CDR3 reads CAWSQNRDQPQHF. The CDR3 nucleotides are TGTGCCTGGAGTCAAAACAGGGATCAGCCCCAGCATTTT. The chain has TRBV30 and TRBJ1-5; D is possibly TRBD1 (6 bases). Between the trimmed V and J ends, which lost 2 bases and 5 bases, there was a span of 10 bases. Germline values: CDR1 GTSNPN, CDR2 SVGIG (reference sequence). The CDR3 contains 13 residues.

V and J are TRBV27 and TRBJ1-1, with D uncertain. Germline lookup yields CDR1 MNHEY and CDR2 SMNVEV (reference sequence). This CDR3 is built from 14 residues. V lost 8 bases, J lost 5 bases, and 18 bases lay in between. The CDR3 bases are TGTGCCAGCCGCGGAGGCAGTCTATTAACTGAAGCTTTCTTT. Protein: CASRGGSLLTEAFF.

The chain carries TRBV28 and TRBJ1-5, with D possibly TRBD1 on 6 matching bases. Germline-derived CDR1 and CDR2 are MDHEN and SYDVKM. The CDR3 sequence is 14 residues long. V lost 2 bases to trimming and J lost 8 bases, with 13 bases between them. CDR3: CASSLSQGNKPQHF. The CDR3 coding sequence is TGTGCCAGCAGTTTAAGCCAGGGGAATAAGCCCCAGCATTTT.